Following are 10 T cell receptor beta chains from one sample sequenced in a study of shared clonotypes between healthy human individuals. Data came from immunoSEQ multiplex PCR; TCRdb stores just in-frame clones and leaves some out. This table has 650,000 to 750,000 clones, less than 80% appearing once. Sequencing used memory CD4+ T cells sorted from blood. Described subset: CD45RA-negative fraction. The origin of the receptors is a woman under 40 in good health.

DNA of the CDR3: TGCAGCGTTGAAAAAGGGGGAAATGAAGCTTTCTTT. Translation gives CSVEKGGNEAFF. The chain is built from TRBV29-1 and TRBJ1-1, with TRBD1 as a possible D gene (6 bases). Trimming shortened V by 2 bases and J by 7 bases, and 11 bases separated the two germline ends. CDR3 size: 12 residues. Germline CDR1 reads SQVTM; CDR2 reads ANQGSEA.

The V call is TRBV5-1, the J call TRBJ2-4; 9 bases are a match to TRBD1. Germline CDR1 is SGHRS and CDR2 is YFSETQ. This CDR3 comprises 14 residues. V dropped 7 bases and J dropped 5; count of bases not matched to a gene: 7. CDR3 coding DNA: TGCGCCAGCGACGACCGGGACAGGGAAAACATTCAGTACTTC. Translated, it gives CASDDRDRENIQYF.

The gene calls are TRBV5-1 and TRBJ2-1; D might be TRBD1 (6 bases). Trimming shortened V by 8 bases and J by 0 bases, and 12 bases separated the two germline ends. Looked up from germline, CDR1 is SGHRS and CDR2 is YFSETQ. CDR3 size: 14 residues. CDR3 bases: TGCGCCAGTACCAAGGACAGCTCCTACAATGAGCAGTTCTTC. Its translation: CASTKDSSYNEQFF.

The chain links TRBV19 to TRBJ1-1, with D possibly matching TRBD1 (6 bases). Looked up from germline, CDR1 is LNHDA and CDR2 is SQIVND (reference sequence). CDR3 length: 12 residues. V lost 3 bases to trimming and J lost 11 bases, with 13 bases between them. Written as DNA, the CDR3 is TGTGCCAGTAGTATTTCGGGGGCTGGGGCTTTCTTT. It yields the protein CASSISGAGAFF.

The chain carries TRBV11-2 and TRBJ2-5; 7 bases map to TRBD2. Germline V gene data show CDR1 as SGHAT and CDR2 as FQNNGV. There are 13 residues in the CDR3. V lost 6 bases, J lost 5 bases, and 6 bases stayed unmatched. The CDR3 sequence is CASSLMGGETQYF. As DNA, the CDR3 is TGTGCCAGCAGTCTAATGGGAGGGGAGACCCAGTACTTC.

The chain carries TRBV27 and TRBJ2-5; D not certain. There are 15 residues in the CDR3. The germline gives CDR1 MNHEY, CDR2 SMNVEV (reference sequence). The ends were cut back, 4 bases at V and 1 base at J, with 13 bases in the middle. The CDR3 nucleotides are TGTGCCAGCAGTTCAAACAGCCCTAGCCAAGAGACCCAGTACTTC. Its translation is CASSSNSPSQETQYF.

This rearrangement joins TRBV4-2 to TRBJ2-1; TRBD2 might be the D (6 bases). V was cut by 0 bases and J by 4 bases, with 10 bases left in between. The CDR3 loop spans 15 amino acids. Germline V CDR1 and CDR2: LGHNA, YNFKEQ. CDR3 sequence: CASSQDAGTYNEQFF. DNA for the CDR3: TGTGCCAGCAGCCAAGATGCCGGGACTTACAATGAGCAGTTCTTC.

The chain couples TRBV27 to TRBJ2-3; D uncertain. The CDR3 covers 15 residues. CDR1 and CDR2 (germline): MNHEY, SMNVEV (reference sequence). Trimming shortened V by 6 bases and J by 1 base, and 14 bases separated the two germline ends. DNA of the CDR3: TGTGCCAGCAGCCCTCATCTAACCGGCACAGATACGCAGTATTTT. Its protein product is CASSPHLTGTDTQYF.

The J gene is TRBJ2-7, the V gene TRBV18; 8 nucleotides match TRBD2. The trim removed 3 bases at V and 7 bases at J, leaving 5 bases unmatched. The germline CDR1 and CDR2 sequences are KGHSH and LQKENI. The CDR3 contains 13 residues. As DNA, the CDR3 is TGTGCCAGCTCACCTCGGGGGGGCAGGGAGCAGTACTTC. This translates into CASSPRGGREQYF. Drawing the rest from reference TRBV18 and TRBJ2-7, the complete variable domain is NAGVMQNPRHLVRRRGQEARLRCSPMKGHSHVYWYRQLPEEGLKFMVYLQKENIIDESGMPKERFSAEFPKEGPSILRIQQVVRGDSAAYFCASSPRGGREQYFGPGTRLTVT.

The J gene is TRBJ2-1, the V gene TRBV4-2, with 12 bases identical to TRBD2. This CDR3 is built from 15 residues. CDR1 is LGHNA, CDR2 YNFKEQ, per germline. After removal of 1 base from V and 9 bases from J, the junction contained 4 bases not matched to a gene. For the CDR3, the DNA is TGTGCCAGCAGCCAAGTTACTAGCGGGAGGTCTGAGCAGTTCTTC. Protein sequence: CASSQVTSGRSEQFF.